These T cell receptor beta chains were read from a single sample in a study of blood T cell repertoires in COVID-19. Only in-frame clones appear in the TCRdb table, and some are missing; sequencing was by immunoSEQ multiplex PCR. This sample yields tens of thousands of clones, of which roughly nine tenths are seen a single time; under 1.5% belongs to the top ten. Source material: peripheral blood. The origin of the receptors is a man aged 45-60 years with acute or convalescent COVID-19. Each CDR3 is given with its conserved first and last residue. Fields, in order: clone size, V gene, J gene, D gene, CDR3 protein, CDR3 DNA. The D gene is left open where the match is weak. Expanded clones are given a class, and other clones once, few, many or no size at all.

>.|TRBV7-9|TRBJ1-2|.
CASSFGGEQGYTF
TGTGCCAGCAGTTTCGGGGGGGAACAAGGCTACACCTTC
>few|TRBV5-4|TRBJ2-1|.
CASSLKGRNEQFF
TGTGCCAGCAGCTTAAAAGGGAGGAATGAGCAGTTCTTC
>once|TRBV11-3|TRBJ1-1|.
CASSLGGGHGEAFF
TGTGCCAGCAGCTTAGGGGGGGGGCACGGTGAAGCTTTCTTT
>.|TRBV4-3|TRBJ2-1|.
CASSQDPAGANYNEQFF
TGCGCCAGCAGCCAAGATCCGGCGGGGGCTAATTACAATGAGCAGTTCTTC
>.|TRBV3-1/TRBV3-2|TRBJ2-7|TRBD2
CASSLTSGSHEQYF
TGTGCCAGCAGCCTGACTAGCGGGAGTCACGAGCAGTACTTC
>.|TRBV5-4|TRBJ2-3|TRBD1
CASSFQGASDTQYF
TGTGCCAGCAGCTTTCAGGGGGCTTCGGATACGCAGTATTTT
>.|TRBV29-1|TRBJ1-5|TRBD1
CSVWDSYNQPQHF
TGCAGCGTATGGGACAGCTACAATCAGCCCCAGCATTTT
>once|TRBV28|TRBJ1-5|.
CASSLRGGQPQHF
TGTGCCAGCAGTTTACGAGGAGGGCAGCCCCAGCATTTT
>.|TRBV6-5|TRBJ1-5|.
CASSYSQGSQPQHF
TGTGCCAGCAGTTACTCCCAGGGAAGTCAGCCCCAGCATTTT
>.|TRBV5-1|TRBJ2-7|TRBD2
CASSFGAGENYEQYF
TGCGCCAGCAGCTTCGGAGCGGGAGAAAACTACGAGCAGTACTTC
>.|TRBV7-8|TRBJ2-2|TRBD1
CASSVGTGAYLNTGELFF
TGTGCCAGCAGCGTCGGGACAGGGGCGTACCTGAACACCGGGGAGCTGTTTTTT
>.|TRBV21-1|TRBJ2-5|.
CASSMRSGRARETQYF
TGTGCCAGCAGCATGCGCAGCGGGAGGGCCCGGGAGACCCAGTACTTC
>once|TRBV28|TRBJ1-5|.
CASRGSNQPQHF
TGTGCGTCTCGGGGGAGCAATCAGCCCCAGCATTTT
>once|TRBV6-5|TRBJ1-6|.
CASKLQYNSPLHF
TGTGCCAGCAAGTTGCAGTATAATTCACCCCTCCACTTT
>.|TRBV19|TRBJ1-6|.
CASSPRGFTPSPLHF
TGTGCCAGTAGCCCTCGAGGATTTACCCCCTCACCCCTCCACTTT
>.|TRBV28|TRBJ2-5|TRBD1
CASSSQLNRGLETQYF
TGTGCCAGCAGTTCCCAATTGAACAGGGGGCTAGAGACCCAGTACTTC
>once|TRBV4-3|TRBJ1-2|.
CASSQDLPRGARRNYGYTF
TGCGCCAGCAGCCAAGATCTTCCCAGGGGCGCGCGAAGGAACTATGGCTACACCTTC
>.|TRBV28|TRBJ2-2|TRBD2
CASSLGASGGPPNTGELFF
TGTGCCAGCAGTTTGGGGGCTAGCGGGGGCCCCCCGAACACCGGGGAGCTGTTTTTT
>.|TRBV11-2|TRBJ1-2|TRBD1
CASSLRGGQGARGYGYTF
TGTGCCAGCAGCTTACGGGGGGGACAGGGGGCGCGTGGCTATGGCTACACCTTC
>.|TRBV29-1|TRBJ1-1|.
CSVVRGKATEAFF
TGCAGCGTTGTGCGGGGTAAGGCCACTGAAGCTTTCTTT
>.|TRBV10-3|TRBJ2-6|.
CATPGGTGGANVLTF
TGTGCCACTCCCGGGGGGACAGGTGGGGCCAACGTCCTGACTTTC
>.|TRBV19|TRBJ1-5|TRBD1
CASSTDREHQPQHF
TGTGCCAGTAGTACGGACAGGGAGCATCAGCCCCAGCATTTT
>.|TRBV29-1|TRBJ1-1|TRBD1
CSNQDRGAEAFF
TGCAGCAACCAAGACAGGGGCGCTGAAGCTTTCTTT
>once|TRBV28|TRBJ1-2|TRBD1
CASSYQTGFGYTF
TGTGCCAGCAGTTACCAGACAGGGTTTGGCTACACCTTC
>once|TRBV9|TRBJ2-7|.
CASSPPGYYEQYF
TGTGCCAGCAGCCCCCCAGGGTACTACGAGCAGTACTTC
>.|TRBV19|TRBJ2-1|TRBD1
CASTKGRDRGDNEQFF
TGTGCCAGTACCAAGGGCCGGGACAGGGGGGACAATGAGCAGTTCTTC
>once|TRBV7-2|TRBJ2-3|TRBD2
CASSPLTSGADTQYF
TGTGCCAGCAGCCCTCTCACTAGCGGTGCAGATACGCAGTATTTT
>.|TRBV10-1|TRBJ1-6|TRBD1
CASSVDMARQGSSYNSPLHF
TGCGCCAGCAGTGTGGACATGGCGAGACAGGGAAGCTCCTATAATTCACCCCTCCACTTT
>.|TRBV12-3/TRBV12-4|TRBJ2-1|TRBD1
CASRETGFNEQFF
TGTGCCAGCAGGGAGACAGGGTTTAATGAGCAGTTCTTC